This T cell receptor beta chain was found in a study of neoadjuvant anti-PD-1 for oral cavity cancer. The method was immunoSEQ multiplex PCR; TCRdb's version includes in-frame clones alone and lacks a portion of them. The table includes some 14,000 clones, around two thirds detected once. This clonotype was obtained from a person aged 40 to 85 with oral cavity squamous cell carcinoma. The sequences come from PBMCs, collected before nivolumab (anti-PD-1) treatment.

CDR3: CASSLGQGLGGYTF. The CDR3 DNA is TGCGCCAGCAGCTTGGGACAGGGCCTTGGAGGCTACACCTTC. J is TRBJ1-2 and V is TRBV5-1; 7 bases match TRBD1. Germline V gene sequence: CDR1 SGHRS, CDR2 YFSETQ. V lost 0 bases and J lost 8; bases outside the gene matches: 7. The CDR3 extends over 14 amino acids.